This TCR beta chain was recovered during a study of blood T cell repertoires in COVID-19. For the study at large: From the United States, Italy and Spain came samples of acute and convalescent COVID-19. T cells, B-cell-depleted T cells, or PBMCs supplied cDNA or gDNA.

Germline trimming cut 3 bases from V and 8 bases from J; bases unmatched to any gene: 4. The CDR3 contains 14 residues. In germline, CDR1 is SGHAT, CDR2 FQNNGV. Profiled with immunoSEQ multiplex PCR; TCRdb holds only in-frame clones, not every one. The sample consists of 72,000 or so clones, roughly 86% of them appearing once. The TCR comes from a woman aged 55-69 years with acute or convalescent COVID-19. The source material was peripheral blood. The V call is TRBV11-2, the J call TRBJ2-1; 10 bases match TRBD1. Here the CDR3 DNA reads TGTGCCAGCAGCTTCGACAGGGGGCTCGATGAGCAGTTCTTC. Protein: CASSFDRGLDEQFF.